The clone carrying this T cell receptor beta chain was observed a single time. Its target is not known. TCRdb recomputed calls from the reads with MiXCR, one row per CDR3 protein. The sample records around 710,000 distinct CDR3 sequences, 25% to 35% being singletons. The sample is drawn from a study of T cell repertoires in cytomegalovirus infection. Overall study context: It can be stated that public TCR beta signatures indicated CMV infection as well as a matching HLA type.

General study findings and limits: Ex vivo responses were dominated by HLA-C-restricted CMV-specific TCR beta clonotypes.

This clonotype originated in a human donor in good health (CMV status not recorded). Some clones in this sample may be carry-over from other donors' samples. The sequencing here drew on cultured CD8+ T cells from PBMCs, taken from culture after CMV antigen stimulation.

In nucleotides, the CDR3 is TGTGCCAGCAGCACCTGGGGTTCTGAGGGGGCAGAGACTTGGGCAGATACGCAGTATTTT. Protein: CASSTWGSEGAETWADTQYF. The chain carries TRBV12-3 or TRBV12-4 and TRBJ2-3; 7 bases are shared with TRBD1. V shed 6 bases and J 4 bases; nucleotides not matched to a gene: 25. The CDR3 runs 20 residues.